This T cell receptor (beta chain) was profiled in a study of shared clonotypes between healthy human individuals. Overall study results and limits: Non-shared clonotypes displayed generation probabilities falling below those of clonotypes present in all four donors.

Naivety among CD8 cells was defined by CD45RO negativity and positive CCR7 selection, thereby excluding terminally differentiated effector memory CD45RA+ cells. Of note for this clone: Its target is not known.

The CDR3 runs to 15 residues. The V and J ends lost 5 bases and 5 bases respectively, with 17 bases between them. The germline V gene encodes CDR1 SGDLS and CDR2 YYNGEE. The table came from immunoSEQ multiplex PCR; TCRdb's copy has only in-frame clones and leaves some out. This sample yields about 2.1 million clones, of which 93% are seen a single time; around 1.7% belongs to the top ten. The TCR sequence derives from a young man in good health. Some clones in this sample may be carry-over from other donors' samples. The chain is built from TRBV9 and TRBJ2-1; D not certain. The material sequenced was naive CD8+ T cells from PBMCs. DNA for the CDR3: TGTGCCAGCAGTGCCTTGGGTAATCGAAACAATGAGCAGTTCTTC. It specifies CASSALGNRNNEQFF.